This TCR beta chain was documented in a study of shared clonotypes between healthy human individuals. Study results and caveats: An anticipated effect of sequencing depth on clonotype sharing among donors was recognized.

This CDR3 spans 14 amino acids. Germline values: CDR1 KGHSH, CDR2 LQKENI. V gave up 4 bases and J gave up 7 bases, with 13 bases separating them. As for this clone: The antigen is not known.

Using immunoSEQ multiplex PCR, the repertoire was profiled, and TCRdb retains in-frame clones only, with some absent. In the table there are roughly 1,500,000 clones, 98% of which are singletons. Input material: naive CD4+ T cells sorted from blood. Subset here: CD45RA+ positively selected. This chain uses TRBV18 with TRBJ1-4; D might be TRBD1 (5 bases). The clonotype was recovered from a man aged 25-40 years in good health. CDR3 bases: TGTGCCAGCTCACTACAGACAGAACTTGAAAAACTGTTTTTT. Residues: CASSLQTELEKLFF.